The T cell receptor (beta chain) described here comes from a study of Ad26.COV2.S vaccination and SARS-CoV-2 variants. About the study: Dosing was one shot or two shots 56 days apart. Study observations and caveats: Marked by substantial breadth, spike-specific CD8+ and CD4+ T cell responses were reportedly seen after vaccination. Vaccinated and placebo-treated recipients had similar non-spike TCR breadth.

This clone is a singleton in its sample. The target antigen is unknown. Noted treatment: some 20 received Ad26.COV2.S at low or high dose, single or two shots; several received placebo; per-sample allocation not given. Sampling happened 63 days after the first vaccine or placebo injection. An Ad26 vector expressing Wuhan-strain SARS-CoV-2 spike served as the vaccine. Germline loops: CDR1 SGDLS, CDR2 YYNGEE. V dropped 3 bases and J dropped 8; count of bases not matched to a gene: 19. The CDR3 length is 18 residues. Method: immunoSEQ multiplex PCR; TCRdb's copy keeps in-frame clones and lacks some. Here the sample spans roughly 680,000 clones, 80% to 90% being singletons.

This clonotype was sampled from a person between 18 and 60 years old who received the Ad26.COV2.S COVID-19 vaccine or a placebo. The input for sequencing was peripheral blood, taken in a trial of Ad26.COV2.S vaccine versus placebo. The chain has TRBV9 and TRBJ1-2, with 10 bases fitting TRBD1. The CDR3 loop reads CASSANPGQGFGGRGYTF. The CDR3 bases are TGTGCCAGCAGCGCCAACCCGGGACAGGGGTTTGGGGGCCGGGGCTACACCTTC.